Shown below are 14 T cell receptor beta chains from a single sample sequenced in a study of control samples from healthy donors and cancer patients. This table comes from immunoSEQ multiplex PCR, and its TCRdb copy is limited to in-frame clones, with some not included. Seen here are about 170,000 clones, 90% to 95% observed once, and the top ten hold roughly 1.6%. Material: blood. The origin of the receptors is a woman in her twenties or thirties in good health.

On this clone itself: The sample holds other DNA sequences that translate to the same CDR3. In DNA form, the CDR3 reads TGTGCCAGCAGTTTAGGGGTCCGTGGCTACACCTTC. Encoded protein: CASSLGVRGYTF. The chain is built from TRBV28 and TRBJ1-2; D unresolved. Trimming left V 2 bases short and J 7 bases short, with 8 bases between. The CDR3 spans 12 residues. CDR1 is MDHEN, CDR2 SYDVKM, per germline.

This clone was seen once. The rearrangement joins TRBV7-8 to TRBJ1-5; TRBD1 matches 10 bases. The V segment lost 5 bases and the J segment 4 bases; nucleotides outside the gene matches: 2. The germline V gene has CDR1 SGHVS and CDR2 FQNEAQ. The CDR3 extends over 14 amino acids. The CDR3 protein is CASSTGQGNQPQHF. For the CDR3, the DNA is TGTGCCAGCAGCACGGGACAGGGGAATCAGCCCCAGCATTTT.

V usage is TRBV6-4 and J usage is TRBJ1-5; maybe TRBD1 (5 bases). The CDR3 extends over 15 amino acids. The germline V gene has CDR1 MRHNA and CDR2 SNTAGT. V lost 0 bases and J 4 bases, leaving 10 bases between the germline ends. CDR3 in DNA: TGTGCCAGCAGTGACTCGGGAGAGGGGAATCAGCCCCAGCATTTT. Translation gives CASSDSGEGNQPQHF.

This clone was picked up one time. The chain uses TRBV27 and TRBJ2-3; D is perhaps TRBD2 (7 bases). This CDR3 has 14 residues. The V and J ends lost 2 bases and 3 bases respectively, with 9 bases between them. The germline V gene encodes CDR1 MNHEY and CDR2 SMNVEV (reference sequence). The CDR3 region has the DNA TGTGCCAGCAGTTTAAGGGGGGGTACAGATACGCAGTATTTT. Encoded protein: CASSLRGGTDTQYF.

Notes on this clone: An end of the junction differs from the germline gene, which may be a read error. The chain links TRBV20-1 to TRBJ2-3; 8 nucleotides line up with TRBD2. Germline CDR1 DFQATT, CDR2 SNEGSKA (reference sequence). The CDR3 covers 17 residues. DNA for the CDR3: TGCAGGGCTAGTCGGGGGACTCGCGGGGGGAAGGAAGATACGCAGTATTTT. It specifies CRASRGTRGGKEDTQYF.

V gene TRBV19 combines with J gene TRBJ2-5, with D maybe TRBD1 (7 bases). Germline assignment: CDR1 LNHDA and CDR2 SQIVND (reference sequence). The CDR3 covers 17 residues. V shed 3 bases and J shed 0 bases, with 17 bases lying between them. Here the CDR3 reads CASSMARGRINQETQYF. DNA of the CDR3: TGTGCCAGTAGTATGGCCAGGGGGAGGATAAACCAAGAGACCCAGTACTTC. Full variable domain (remainder filled in from reference TRBV19 and TRBJ2-5): DGGITQSPKYLFRKEGQNVTLSCEQNLNHDAMYWYRQDPGQGLRLIYYSQIVNDFQKGDIAEGYSVSREKKESFPLTVTSAQKNPTAFYLCASSMARGRINQETQYFGPGTRLLVL.

This clone has just one count. The chain carries TRBV20-1 and TRBJ2-2; D is uncertain. The CDR3 has 11 residues. Looked up from germline, CDR1 is DFQATT and CDR2 is SNEGSKA (reference sequence). The V end lost 6 bases, the J end lost 1 base, and 3 bases lay between the germline ends. Written as DNA, the CDR3 is TGCAGTGCCAGGAACACCGGGGAGCTGTTTTTT. Its translation is CSARNTGELFF.

This clone was found many times. This chain connects TRBV6-4 to TRBJ2-2; 7 positions match TRBD1. The junction had 0 bases not matched to a gene; V was cut back by 2 bases and J by 3 bases. CDR3 length equals 14 residues. Germline CDR1 reads MRHNA; CDR2 reads SNTAGT. The CDR3 reads CASSDGQDTGELFF. The CDR3 nucleotides read TGTGCCAGCAGTGACGGACAGGACACCGGGGAGCTGTTTTTT.

This clone has more than one count but fewer than ten. This chain links TRBV5-1 with TRBJ1-6; D is unclear. Germline V gene sequence: CDR1 SGHRS, CDR2 YFSETQ. With 0 bases removed from V and 4 bases from J, the gap between germline ends came to 11 bases. The CDR3 loop spans 16 amino acids. CDR3 loop: CASSLEPAAYNSPLHF. The CDR3 DNA is TGCGCCAGCAGCTTGGAACCAGCCGCTTATAATTCACCCCTCCACTTT.

The chain uses TRBV6-2 or TRBV6-3 and TRBJ2-7, with 7 bases identical to TRBD2. With V trimmed by 5 bases and J by 3 bases, 7 bases remained unmatched. The CDR3 covers 14 residues. CDR1 and CDR2 from the germline V gene are MNHEY and SVGEGT. As DNA, the CDR3 is TGTGCCAGCAGTCAGCGCGGGAGCGACTACGAGCAGTACTTC. Translation gives CASSQRGSDYEQYF.

This clone was counted once. The chain combines TRBV9 with TRBJ2-2; D is ambiguous. Germline V lookup: CDR1 SGDLS, CDR2 YYNGEE. V shed 1 base and J shed 0 bases, with 4 bases lying between them. The CDR3 contains 14 residues. The CDR3 is CASSVSPNTGELFF. As DNA, the CDR3 is TGTGCCAGCAGCGTAAGCCCGAACACCGGGGAGCTGTTTTTT.

The chain employs TRBV5-4 and TRBJ2-3, with 10 bases fitting TRBD1. V trimming: 4 bases; J trimming: 0 bases; junction bases outside the gene matches: 8. This CDR3 is built from 17 residues. CDR1 and CDR2 (germline): SGHNT, YYREEE (reference sequence). In DNA, the CDR3 is TGTGCCAGCAGCCCACGGACAGGGGGAAGTAGCACAGATACGCAGTATTTT. This sequence encodes CASSPRTGGSSTDTQYF.

V usage is TRBV4-1 and J usage is TRBJ2-7, with a possible D match to TRBD2 (6 bases). CDR3 length equals 16 residues. Per germline, CDR1 MGHRA and CDR2 YSYEKL. Trimming cost V 1 base and J 1 base, with 14 bases left between them. CDR3 in amino acids: CASSQVWRDPSYEQYF. For the CDR3, the DNA is TGCGCCAGCAGCCAAGTCTGGCGGGACCCATCCTACGAGCAGTACTTC.

The chain is built from TRBV6-1 and TRBJ2-1; a weak D match, TRBD1 (5 bases). The CDR3 is 14 amino acids. Looked up from germline, CDR1 is MNHNS and CDR2 is SASEGT. With 1 base removed from V and 1 base from J, the gap between germline ends came to 5 bases. The CDR3 spells CASSEDRSYNEQFF. As DNA, the CDR3 is TGTGCCAGCAGTGAAGACAGGTCCTACAATGAGCAGTTCTTC.